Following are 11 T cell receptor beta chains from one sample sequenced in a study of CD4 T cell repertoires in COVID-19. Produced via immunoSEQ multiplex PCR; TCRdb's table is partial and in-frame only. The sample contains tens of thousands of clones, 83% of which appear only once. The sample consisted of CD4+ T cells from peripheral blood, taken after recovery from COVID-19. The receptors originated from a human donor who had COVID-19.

Here the CDR3 DNA reads TGCGCCAGCAGCTTGGCCACGGGTAGCGGGGCCCTCTCCGAGCAGTACTTC. As protein: CASSLATGSGALSEQYF. V is TRBV5-1 and J is TRBJ2-7; 8 positions match TRBD2. This CDR3 region has 17 residues. Germline V gene lookup returns CDR1 SGHRS and CDR2 YFSETQ. Trimming at V came to 0 bases and at J to 6 bases, leaving 14 bases not matched to a gene.

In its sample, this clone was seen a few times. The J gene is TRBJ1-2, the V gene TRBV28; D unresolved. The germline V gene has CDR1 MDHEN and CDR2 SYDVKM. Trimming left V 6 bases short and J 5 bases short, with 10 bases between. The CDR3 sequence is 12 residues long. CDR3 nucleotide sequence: TGTGCCAGCAGGGCTCCTGGGTATGGCTACACCTTC. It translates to CASRAPGYGYTF.

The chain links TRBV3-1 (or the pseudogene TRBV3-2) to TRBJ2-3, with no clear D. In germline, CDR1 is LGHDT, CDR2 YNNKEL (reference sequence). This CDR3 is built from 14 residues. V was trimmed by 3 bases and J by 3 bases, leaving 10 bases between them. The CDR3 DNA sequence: TGTGCCAGCAGCCATAGGACGGAGACAGATACGCAGTATTTT. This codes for CASSHRTETDTQYF.

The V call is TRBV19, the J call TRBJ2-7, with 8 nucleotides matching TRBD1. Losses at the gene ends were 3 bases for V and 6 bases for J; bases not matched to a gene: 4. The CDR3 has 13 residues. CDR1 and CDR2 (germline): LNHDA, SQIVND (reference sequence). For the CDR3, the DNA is TGTGCCAGTAGTATCAGGACAGGGACCGAGCAGTACTTC. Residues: CASSIRTGTEQYF.

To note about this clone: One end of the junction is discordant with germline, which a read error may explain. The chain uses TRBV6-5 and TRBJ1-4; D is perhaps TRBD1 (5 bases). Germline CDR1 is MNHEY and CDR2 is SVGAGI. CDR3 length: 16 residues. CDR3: CASSNSDTSTNEKLFF. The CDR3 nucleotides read TGTGCCAGCAGTAACTCGGACACCTCAACTAATGAAAAACTGTTTTTT.

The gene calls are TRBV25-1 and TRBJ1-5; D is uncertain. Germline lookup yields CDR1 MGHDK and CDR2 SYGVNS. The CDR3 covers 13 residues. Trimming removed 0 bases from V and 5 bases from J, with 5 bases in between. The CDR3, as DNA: TGTGCCAGCAGTGAATATGAGGATCAGCCCCAGCATTTT. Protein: CASSEYEDQPQHF.

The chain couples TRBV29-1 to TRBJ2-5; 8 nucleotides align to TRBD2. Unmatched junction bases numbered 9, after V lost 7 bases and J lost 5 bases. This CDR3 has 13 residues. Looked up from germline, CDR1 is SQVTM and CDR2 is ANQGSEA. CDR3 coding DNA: TGCAGCGCCGGGGGAGCGGGGGAGGAGACCCAGTACTTC. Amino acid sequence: CSAGGAGEETQYF.

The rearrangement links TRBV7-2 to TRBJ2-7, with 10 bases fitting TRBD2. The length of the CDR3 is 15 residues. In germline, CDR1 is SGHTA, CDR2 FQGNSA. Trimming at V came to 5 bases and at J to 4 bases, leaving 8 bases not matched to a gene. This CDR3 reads CASSRSGRGYYEQYF. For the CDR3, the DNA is TGTGCCAGCAGCCGGAGCGGGAGGGGCTATTACGAGCAGTACTTC.

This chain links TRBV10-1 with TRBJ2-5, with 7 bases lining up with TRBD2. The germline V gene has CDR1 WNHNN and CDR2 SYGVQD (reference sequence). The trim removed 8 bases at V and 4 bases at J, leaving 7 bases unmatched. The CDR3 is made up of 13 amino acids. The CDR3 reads CASGRANGETQYF. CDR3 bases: TGCGCCAGCGGGAGGGCTAATGGAGAGACCCAGTACTTC.

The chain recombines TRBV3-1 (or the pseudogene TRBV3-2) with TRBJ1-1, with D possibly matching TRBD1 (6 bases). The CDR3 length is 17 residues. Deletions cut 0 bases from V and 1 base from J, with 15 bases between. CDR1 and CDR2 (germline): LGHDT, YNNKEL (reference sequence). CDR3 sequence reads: CASSQDRGGTQNTEAFF. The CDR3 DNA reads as TGTGCCAGCAGCCAAGATCGAGGGGGGACGCAGAACACTGAAGCTTTCTTT.

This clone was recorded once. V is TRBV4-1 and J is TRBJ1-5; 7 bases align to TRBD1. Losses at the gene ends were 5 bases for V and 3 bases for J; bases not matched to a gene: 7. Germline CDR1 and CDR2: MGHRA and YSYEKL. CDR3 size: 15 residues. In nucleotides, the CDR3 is TGCGCCAGCAGCGGCGGACAGGTAACCAATCAGCCCCAGCATTTT. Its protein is CASSGGQVTNQPQHF.